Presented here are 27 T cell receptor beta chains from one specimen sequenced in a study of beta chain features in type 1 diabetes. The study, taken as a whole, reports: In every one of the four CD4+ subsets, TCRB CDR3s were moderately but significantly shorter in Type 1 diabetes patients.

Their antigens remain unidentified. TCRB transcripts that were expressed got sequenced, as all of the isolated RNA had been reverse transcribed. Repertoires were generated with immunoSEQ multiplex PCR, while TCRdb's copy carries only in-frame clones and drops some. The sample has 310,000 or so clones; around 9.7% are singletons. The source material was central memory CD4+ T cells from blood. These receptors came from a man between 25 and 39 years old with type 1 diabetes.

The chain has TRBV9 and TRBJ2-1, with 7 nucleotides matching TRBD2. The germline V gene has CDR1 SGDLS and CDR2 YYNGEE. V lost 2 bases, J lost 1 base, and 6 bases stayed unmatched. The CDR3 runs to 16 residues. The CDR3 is CASSVAGVPSYNEQFF. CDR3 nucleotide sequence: TGTGCCAGCAGCGTGGCGGGAGTACCGTCCTACAATGAGCAGTTCTTC.

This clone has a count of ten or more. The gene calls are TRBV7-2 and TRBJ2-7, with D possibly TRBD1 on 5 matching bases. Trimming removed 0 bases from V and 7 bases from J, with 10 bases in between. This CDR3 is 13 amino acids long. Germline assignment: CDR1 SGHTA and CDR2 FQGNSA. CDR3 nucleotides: TGTGCCAGCAGCTTAGCTGCAGGGCGGGAGCAGTACTTC. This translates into CASSLAAGREQYF. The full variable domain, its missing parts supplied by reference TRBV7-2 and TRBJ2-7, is GAGVSQSPSNKVTEKGKDVELRCDPISGHTALYWYRQSLGQGLEFLIYFQGNSAPDKSGLPSDRFSAERTGGSVSTLTIQRTQQEDSAVYLCASSLAAGREQYFGPGTRLTVT.

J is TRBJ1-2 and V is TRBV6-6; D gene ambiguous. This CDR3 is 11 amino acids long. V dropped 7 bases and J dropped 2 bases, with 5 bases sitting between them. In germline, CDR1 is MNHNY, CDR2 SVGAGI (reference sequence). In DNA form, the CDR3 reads TGTGCCAGCACCGGAAACTATGGCTACACCTTC. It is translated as CASTGNYGYTF.

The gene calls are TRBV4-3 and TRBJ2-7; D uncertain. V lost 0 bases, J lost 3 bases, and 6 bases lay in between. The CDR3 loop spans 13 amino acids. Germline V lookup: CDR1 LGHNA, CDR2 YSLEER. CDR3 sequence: CASSQDDDYEQYF. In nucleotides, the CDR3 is TGCGCCAGCAGCCAAGATGATGACTACGAGCAGTACTTC.

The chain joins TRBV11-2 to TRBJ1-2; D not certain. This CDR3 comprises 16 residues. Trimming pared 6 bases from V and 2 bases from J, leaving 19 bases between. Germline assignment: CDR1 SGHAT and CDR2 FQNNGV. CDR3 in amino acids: CASSLTSGVPNYGYTF. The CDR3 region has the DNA TGTGCCAGCAGTCTTACCTCCGGGGTCCCGAACTATGGCTACACCTTC.

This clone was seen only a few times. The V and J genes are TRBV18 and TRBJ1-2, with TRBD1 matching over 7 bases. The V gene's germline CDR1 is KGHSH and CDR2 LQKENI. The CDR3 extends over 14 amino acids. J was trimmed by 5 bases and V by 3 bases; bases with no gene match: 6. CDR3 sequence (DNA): TGTGCCAGCTCACCCAACCAGGGGGAATATGGCTACACCTTC. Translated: CASSPNQGEYGYTF.

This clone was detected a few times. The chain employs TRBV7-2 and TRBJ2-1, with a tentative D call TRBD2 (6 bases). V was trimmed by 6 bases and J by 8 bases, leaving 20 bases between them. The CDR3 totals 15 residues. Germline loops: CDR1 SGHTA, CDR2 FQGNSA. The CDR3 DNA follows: TGTGCCAGCAGATACGAGGAGGTAGCGGACGATGAGCAGTTCTTC. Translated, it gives CASRYEEVADDEQFF.

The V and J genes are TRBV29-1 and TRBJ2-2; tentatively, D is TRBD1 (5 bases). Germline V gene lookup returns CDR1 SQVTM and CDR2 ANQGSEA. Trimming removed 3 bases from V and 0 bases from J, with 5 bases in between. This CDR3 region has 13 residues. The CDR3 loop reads CSVDRANTGELFF. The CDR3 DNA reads TGCAGCGTTGACAGGGCGAACACCGGGGAGCTGTTTTTT.

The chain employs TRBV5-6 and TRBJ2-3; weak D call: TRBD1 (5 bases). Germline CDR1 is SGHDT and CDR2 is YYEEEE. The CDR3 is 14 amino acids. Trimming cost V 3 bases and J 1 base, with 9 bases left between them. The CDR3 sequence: CASSSRDGTDTQYF. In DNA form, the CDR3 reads TGTGCCAGCAGCTCCAGGGATGGCACAGATACGCAGTATTTT.

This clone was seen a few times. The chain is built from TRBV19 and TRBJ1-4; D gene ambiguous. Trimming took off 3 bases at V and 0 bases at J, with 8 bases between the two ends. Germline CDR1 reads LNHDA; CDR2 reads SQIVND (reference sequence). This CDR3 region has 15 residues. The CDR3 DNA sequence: TGTGCCAGTAGTATGAGCGTGTCAACTAATGAAAAACTGTTTTTT. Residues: CASSMSVSTNEKLFF.

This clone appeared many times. Written as DNA, the CDR3 is TGTGCCAGCAGCACCAGGGGGGGTAATTCACCCCTCCACTTT. This sequence encodes CASSTRGGNSPLHF. The chain joins TRBV7-8 to TRBJ1-6; 7 bases line up with TRBD1. Germline CDR1 SGHVS, CDR2 FQNEAQ. V was pared by 5 bases and J by 6 bases, with 4 bases of the junction left unmatched. This CDR3 is built from 14 residues.

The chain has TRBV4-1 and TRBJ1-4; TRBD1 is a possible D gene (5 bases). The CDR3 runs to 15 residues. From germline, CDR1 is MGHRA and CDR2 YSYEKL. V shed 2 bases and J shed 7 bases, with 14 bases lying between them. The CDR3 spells CASSQSGGVGEKLFF. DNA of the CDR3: TGCGCCAGCAGCCAATCTGGAGGGGTGGGTGAAAAACTGTTTTTT.

The DNA for the CDR3 is TGCGCCAGCAGCTTGGAAACGGCATATGGTGAGCAGTTCTTC. Its protein is CASSLETAYGEQFF. This chain connects TRBV5-1 to TRBJ2-1; D unresolved. Germline-derived CDR1 and CDR2 are SGHRS and YFSETQ. With 0 bases removed from V and 9 bases from J, the gap between germline ends came to 13 bases. This CDR3 has 14 amino acids. The complete variable domain, with remaining parts taken from reference TRBV5-1 and TRBJ2-1, reads KAGVTQTPRYLIKTRGQQVTLSCSPISGHRSVSWYQQTPGQGLQFLFEYFSETQRNKGNFPGRFSGRQFSNSRSEMNVSTLELGDSALYLCASSLETAYGEQFFGPGTRLTVL.

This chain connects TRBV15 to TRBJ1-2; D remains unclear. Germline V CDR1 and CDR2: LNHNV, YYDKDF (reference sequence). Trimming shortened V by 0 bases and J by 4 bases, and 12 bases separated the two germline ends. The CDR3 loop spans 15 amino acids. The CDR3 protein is CATSRDRINPYGYTF. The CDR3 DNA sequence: TGTGCCACCAGCAGAGATCGAATCAACCCCTATGGCTACACCTTC. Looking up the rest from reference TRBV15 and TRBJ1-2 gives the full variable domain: DAMVIQNPRYQVTQFGKPVTLSCSQTLNHNVMYWYQQKSSQAPKLLFHYYDKDFNNEADTPDNFQSRRPNTSFCFLDIRSPGLGDTAMYLCATSRDRINPYGYTFGSGTRLTVV.

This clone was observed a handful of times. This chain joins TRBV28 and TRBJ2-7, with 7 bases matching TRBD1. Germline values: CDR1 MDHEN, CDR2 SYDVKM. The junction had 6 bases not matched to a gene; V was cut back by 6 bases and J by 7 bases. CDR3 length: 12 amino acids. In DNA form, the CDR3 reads TGTGCCAGCAGCGGACAGGTCGGTGAGCAGTACTTC. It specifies CASSGQVGEQYF. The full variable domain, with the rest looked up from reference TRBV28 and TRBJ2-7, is DVKVTQSSRYLVKRTGEKVFLECVQDMDHENMFWYRQDPGLGLRLIYFSYDVKMKEKGDIPEGYSVSREKKERFSLILESASTNQTSMYLCASSGQVGEQYFGPGTRLTVT.

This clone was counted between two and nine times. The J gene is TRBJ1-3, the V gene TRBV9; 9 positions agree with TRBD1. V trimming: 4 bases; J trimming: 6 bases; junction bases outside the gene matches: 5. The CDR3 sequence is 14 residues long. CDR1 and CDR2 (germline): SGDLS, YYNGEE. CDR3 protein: CASSPRTGVNTIYF. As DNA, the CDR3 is TGTGCCAGCAGCCCGAGGACAGGGGTAAACACCATATATTTT.

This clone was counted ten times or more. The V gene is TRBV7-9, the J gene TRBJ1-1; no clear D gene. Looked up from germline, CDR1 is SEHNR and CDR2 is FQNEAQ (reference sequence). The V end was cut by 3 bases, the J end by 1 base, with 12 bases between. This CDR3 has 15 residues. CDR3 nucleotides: TGTGCCAGCAGCTTCGGGCAACGAGCGAACACTGAAGCTTTCTTT. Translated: CASSFGQRANTEAFF.

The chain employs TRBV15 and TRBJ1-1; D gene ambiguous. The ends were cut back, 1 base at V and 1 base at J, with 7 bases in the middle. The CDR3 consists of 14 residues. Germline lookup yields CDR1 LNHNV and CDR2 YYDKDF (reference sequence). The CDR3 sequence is CATSRGNKNTEAFF. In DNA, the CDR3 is TGTGCCACCAGCAGAGGAAACAAGAACACTGAAGCTTTCTTT.

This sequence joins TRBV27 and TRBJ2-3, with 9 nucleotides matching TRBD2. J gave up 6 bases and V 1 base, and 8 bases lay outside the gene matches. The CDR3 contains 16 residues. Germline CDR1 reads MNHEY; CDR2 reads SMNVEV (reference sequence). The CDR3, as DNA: TGTGCCAGCAGTTTATACCCAGCGGGGGGTAGGGATACGCAGTATTTT. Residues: CASSLYPAGGRDTQYF.

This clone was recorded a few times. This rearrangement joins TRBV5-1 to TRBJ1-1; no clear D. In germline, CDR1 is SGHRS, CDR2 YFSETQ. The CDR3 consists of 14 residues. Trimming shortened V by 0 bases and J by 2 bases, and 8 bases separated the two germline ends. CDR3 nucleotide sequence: TGCGCCAGCAGCTTGGTGCAGGCTAACACTGAAGCTTTCTTT. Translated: CASSLVQANTEAFF.

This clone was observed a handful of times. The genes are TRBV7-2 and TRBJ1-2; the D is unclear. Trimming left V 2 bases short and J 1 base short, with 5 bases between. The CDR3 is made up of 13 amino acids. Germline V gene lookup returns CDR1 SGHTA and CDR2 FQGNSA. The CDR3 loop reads CASSLTSNYGYTF. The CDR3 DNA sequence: TGTGCCAGCAGCTTAACCAGTAACTATGGCTACACCTTC.

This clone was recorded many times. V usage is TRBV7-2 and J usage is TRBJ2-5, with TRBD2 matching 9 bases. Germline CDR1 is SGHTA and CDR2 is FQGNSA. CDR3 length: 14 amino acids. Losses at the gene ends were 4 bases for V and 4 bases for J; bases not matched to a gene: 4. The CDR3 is CASSSGGLAETQYF. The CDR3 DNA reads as TGTGCCAGCAGCTCCGGGGGACTAGCAGAGACCCAGTACTTC.

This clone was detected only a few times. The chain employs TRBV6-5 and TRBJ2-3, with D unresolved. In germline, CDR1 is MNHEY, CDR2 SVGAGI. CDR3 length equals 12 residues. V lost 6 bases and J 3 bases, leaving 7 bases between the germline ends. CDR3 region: CASSPTTDTQYF. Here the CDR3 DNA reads TGTGCCAGCAGCCCCACTACAGATACGCAGTATTTT.

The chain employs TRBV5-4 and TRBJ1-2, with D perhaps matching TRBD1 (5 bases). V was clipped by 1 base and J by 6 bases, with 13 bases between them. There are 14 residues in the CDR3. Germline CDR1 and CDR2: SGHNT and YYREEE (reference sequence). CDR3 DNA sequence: TGTGCCAGCAGCTTGTACGCAGGGTCGGATGGCTACACCTTC. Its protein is CASSLYAGSDGYTF.

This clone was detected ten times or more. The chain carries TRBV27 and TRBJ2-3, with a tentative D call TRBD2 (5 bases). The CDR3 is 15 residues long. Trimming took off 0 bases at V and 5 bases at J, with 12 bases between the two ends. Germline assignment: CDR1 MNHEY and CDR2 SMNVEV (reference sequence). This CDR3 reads CASSLSDPGKDTQYF. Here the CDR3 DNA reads TGTGCCAGCAGTTTATCGGACCCCGGGAAAGATACGCAGTATTTT.

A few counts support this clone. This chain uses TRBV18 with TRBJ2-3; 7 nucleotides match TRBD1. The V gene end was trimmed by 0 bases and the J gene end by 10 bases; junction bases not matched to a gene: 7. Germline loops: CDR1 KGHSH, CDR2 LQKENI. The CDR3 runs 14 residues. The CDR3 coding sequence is TGTGCCAGCTCACCACCGTCTTCGCAGGGGGCGCAGTATTTT. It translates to CASSPPSSQGAQYF.

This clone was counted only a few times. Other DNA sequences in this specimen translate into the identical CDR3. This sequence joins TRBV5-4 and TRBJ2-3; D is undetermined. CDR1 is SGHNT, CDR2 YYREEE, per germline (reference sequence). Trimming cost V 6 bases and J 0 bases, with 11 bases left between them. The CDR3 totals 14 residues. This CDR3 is CASNRGASTDTQYF. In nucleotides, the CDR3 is TGTGCCAGCAACCGAGGCGCTAGCACAGATACGCAGTATTTT. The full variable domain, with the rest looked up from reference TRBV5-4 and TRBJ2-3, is ETGVTQSPTHLIKTRGQQVTLRCSSQSGHNTVSWYQQALGQGPQFIFQYYREEENGRGNFPPRFSGLQFPNYSSELNVNALELDDSALYLCASNRGASTDTQYFGPGTRLTVL.